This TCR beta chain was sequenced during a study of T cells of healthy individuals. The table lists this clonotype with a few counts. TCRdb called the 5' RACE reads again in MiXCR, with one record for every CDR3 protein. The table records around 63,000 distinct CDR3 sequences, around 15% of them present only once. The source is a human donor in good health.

CDR3 sequence (DNA): TGTGCCAGCAGCCCCCTTGTACTAATAGCAGGGAGCAATCAGCCCCAGCATTTT. Its translation: CASSPLVLIAGSNQPQHF. The V and J genes are TRBV7-3 and TRBJ1-5; TRBD1 might be the D (5 bases). V dropped 5 bases and J dropped 1 base, with 21 bases sitting between them. Per germline, CDR1 SGHTA and CDR2 FQGTGA. The CDR3 covers 18 residues.